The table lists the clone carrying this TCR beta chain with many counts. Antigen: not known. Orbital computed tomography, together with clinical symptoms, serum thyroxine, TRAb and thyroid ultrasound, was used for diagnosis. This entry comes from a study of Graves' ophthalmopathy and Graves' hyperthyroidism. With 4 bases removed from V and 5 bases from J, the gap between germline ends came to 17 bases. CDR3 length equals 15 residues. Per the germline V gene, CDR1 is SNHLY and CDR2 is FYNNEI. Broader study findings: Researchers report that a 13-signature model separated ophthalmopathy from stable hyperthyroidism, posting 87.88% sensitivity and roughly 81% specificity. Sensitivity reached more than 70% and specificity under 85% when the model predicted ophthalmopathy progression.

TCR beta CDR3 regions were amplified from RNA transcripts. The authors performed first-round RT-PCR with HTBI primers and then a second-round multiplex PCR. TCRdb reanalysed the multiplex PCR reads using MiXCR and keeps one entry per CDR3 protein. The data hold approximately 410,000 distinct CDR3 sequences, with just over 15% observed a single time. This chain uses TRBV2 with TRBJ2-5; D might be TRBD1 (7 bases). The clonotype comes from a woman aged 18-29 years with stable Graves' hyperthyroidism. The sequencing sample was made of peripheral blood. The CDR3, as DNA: TGTGCCAGCAGTGCCCCGACAGGGAGGCAGGAGACCCAGTACTTC. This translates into CASSAPTGRQETQYF.